The clone carrying this TCR beta chain was found a few times. A much more abundant neighbour one base away suggests this may be a read error. Described time point: newly diagnosed GD, antithyroid drugs for less than 3 months. The TCR library was made from RNA that had been extracted from PBMCs in TRIzol. Arm-PCR of CDR3 regions and iRepertoire HTBI primers were used to build TCR beta libraries. TCRdb re-called the multiplex PCR reads with MiXCR, one entry per CDR3 protein. The repertoire has around 250,000 distinct CDR3 sequences, around 18% of them found once; the top ten carry less than 15%. The sample belongs to a study of regulatory T cells in long-lasting Graves disease. The CDR3 loop spans 15 amino acids. The germline V gene has CDR1 LGHDT and CDR2 YNNKEL (reference sequence). The sample was also linked to a second study, of T cells in Graves' hyperthyroidism and ophthalmopathy. That work adds: Each diagnosis was grounded in clinical symptoms, serum thyroxine and TRAb, thyroid ultrasound, and orbital computed tomography. Primed by the HTBI set, a first-round RT-PCR was run on the TCR CDR3. From stable hyperthyroidism, ophthalmopathy was separated by a 13 V-J model.

V and J are TRBV3-1 and TRBJ2-1; 13 bases line up with TRBD2. The clonotype originates from a woman aged 30 to 39 with Graves disease. The sequences come from peripheral blood mononuclear cells (PBMCs), collected at new diagnosis, from a patient treated with antithyroid drugs. As DNA, the CDR3 is TGTGCCAGCAGCCCCAGACTAGCGGGGGGCGATGAGCAGTCCTTC. This encodes CASSPRLAGGDEQSF.